This TCR beta chain was sequenced during a study of T cells expressing NK-cell markers. Study conclusions and caveats: Whether expanded NKG2C-expressing T cell clones recognize HCMV is unknown. The CD3+CD56-NKG2C+ fraction of a handful of donors was likewise dominated by these clonotypes.

Each CDR3 protein gets one entry in TCRdb, which reprocessed the 5' RACE reads and gives no DNA. The sample holds 350,000 to 450,000 distinct CDR3 sequences. CDR3 length equals 18 residues. The germline CDR1 and CDR2 sequences are SGHAT and FQNNGV. With respect to this clonotype: The antigen is not known.

The TCR comes from a man aged 18 to 69 in good health. The material sequenced was blood T cells: a sorted CD56 or NKG2C T cell subset, CD4+ or CD8+ T cells, or bulk PBMC T cells (not recorded which). The V gene is TRBV11-2, the J gene TRBJ1-6; there is no DNA to check the TCRdb D call of TRBD1. CDR3: CASSLLGLGAGPNSPLHF. The entire variable domain, with the rest obtained from reference TRBV11-2 and TRBJ1-6, is as follows: EAGVAQSPRYKIIEKRQSVAFWCNPISGHATLYWYQQILGQGPKLLIQFQNNGVVDDSQLPKDRFSAERLKGVDSTLKIQPAKLEDSAVYLCASSLLGLGAGPNSPLHFGNGTRLTVT.